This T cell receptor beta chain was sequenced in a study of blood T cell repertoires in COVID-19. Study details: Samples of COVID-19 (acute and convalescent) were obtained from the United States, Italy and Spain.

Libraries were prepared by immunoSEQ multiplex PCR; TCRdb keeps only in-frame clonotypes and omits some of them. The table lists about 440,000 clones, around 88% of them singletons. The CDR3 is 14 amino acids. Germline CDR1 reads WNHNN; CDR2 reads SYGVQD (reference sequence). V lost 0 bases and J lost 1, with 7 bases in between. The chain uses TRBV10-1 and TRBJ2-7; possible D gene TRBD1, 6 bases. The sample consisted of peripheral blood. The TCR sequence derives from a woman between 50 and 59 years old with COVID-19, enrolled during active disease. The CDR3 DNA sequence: TGCGCCAGCAGTGAGTCCGGACAGTCCTACGAGCAGTACTTC. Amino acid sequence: CASSESGQSYEQYF.